These 26 T cell receptor beta chains were sequenced from one sample in a study of cytomegalovirus exposure and HLA in healthy donors. The PCR made use of 60 Vbeta and 13 Jbeta primers. Clones were sequenced by immunoSEQ multiplex PCR, and TCRdb holds only the in-frame ones, with some missing. The top ten hold 2.5% to 3% of the sample, which has some 180,000 clones, about four fifths seen once. The sample consisted of PBMCs. These receptors were taken from a female donor in good health and CMV-seronegative.

The chain recombines TRBV4-2 with TRBJ2-1; 8 bases map to TRBD1. The germline V gene has CDR1 LGHNA and CDR2 YNFKEQ. Unmatched junction bases numbered 16, after V lost 1 base and J lost 8 bases. The CDR3 is 18 residues long. CDR3 nucleotides: TGTGCCAGCAGCCAAGTTGGGCCCGGACAGGGCACTTTCGATGAGCAGTTCTTC. Its protein product is CASSQVGPGQGTFDEQFF.

This clone turned up a few times. The chain is built from TRBV14 and TRBJ2-7, with 13 bases matching TRBD2. The CDR3 covers 15 residues. CDR1 and CDR2 (germline): SGHDN, FVKESK. Unmatched junction bases numbered 2, after V lost 2 bases and J lost 4 bases. CDR3 DNA sequence: TGTGCCAGCAGCCAAACTAGCGGGAGGGCGTACGAGCAGTACTTC. It is translated as CASSQTSGRAYEQYF.

DNA of the CDR3: TGTGCCAGCAGTCAGCGACAGGGAGCGGCCAACGTCCTGACTTTC. Translated, it gives CASSQRQGAANVLTF. The rearrangement joins TRBV27 to TRBJ2-6, with 7 bases matching TRBD1. The CDR3 has 15 amino acids. V shed 5 bases, J shed 6 bases, and the junction held 7 bases outside the gene matches. Germline-derived CDR1 and CDR2 are MNHEY and SMNVEV (reference sequence).

V and J are TRBV7-6 and TRBJ1-4; D not certain. Trimming stripped 1 base from V and 3 bases from J, with 12 bases between. This CDR3 comprises 16 residues. Germline V CDR1 and CDR2: SGHVS, FNYEAQ. CDR3 bases: TGTGCCAGCAGCTTAGATCGGACGGGAGCTAATGAAAAACTGTTTTTT. Amino acids: CASSLDRTGANEKLFF.

Only a few counts were recorded for this clone. The chain has TRBV7-3 and TRBJ2-3; D is undetermined. With 5 bases removed from V and 0 bases from J, the gap between germline ends came to 9 bases. CDR1 is SGHTA and CDR2 is FQGTGA in the germline V gene. CDR3 length equals 14 residues. CDR3 residues: CASSPQISTDTQYF. The CDR3 DNA reads TGTGCCAGCAGCCCGCAGATAAGCACAGATACGCAGTATTTT.

J is TRBJ1-2 and V is TRBV2, with D perhaps matching TRBD1 (6 bases). The CDR3 is 13 residues long. Trimming took off 2 bases at V and 9 bases at J, with 13 bases between the two ends. Germline CDR1 SNHLY, CDR2 FYNNEI. CDR3 region: CASSESRQARYTF. The DNA of the CDR3 is TGTGCCAGCAGTGAAAGTCGACAGGCGCGCTACACCTTC.

This sequence joins TRBV29-1 and TRBJ1-1; the match to TRBD1 covers 7 bases. V lost 7 bases, J lost 0 bases, and 5 bases stayed unmatched. The CDR3 sequence is 13 residues long. Germline assignment: CDR1 SQVTM and CDR2 ANQGSEA. The chain's CDR3 is CSAYRGMNTEAFF. For the CDR3, the DNA is TGCAGCGCCTACAGGGGAATGAACACTGAAGCTTTCTTT. Combining the CDR3 with reference TRBV29-1 and TRBJ1-1 gives the whole variable domain SAVISQKPSRDICQRGTSLTIQCQVDSQVTMMFWYRQQPGQSLTLIATANQGSEATYESGFVIDKFPISRPNLTFSTLTVSNMSPEDSSIYLCSAYRGMNTEAFFGQGTRLTVV.

On this clone: Other nucleotide sequences in the sample specify the same CDR3. J is TRBJ2-1 and V is TRBV6-5; 7 positions agree with TRBD2. Germline lookup yields CDR1 MNHEY and CDR2 SVGAGI. This CDR3 comprises 12 residues. After removal of 6 bases from V and 10 bases from J, the junction contained 6 bases not matched to a gene. The CDR3 nucleotides read TGTGCCAGCAGCCCTAGCGGACGCGAGCAGTTCTTC. It codes for CASSPSGREQFF.

This chain connects TRBV5-1 to TRBJ1-4; maybe TRBD1 (6 bases). This CDR3 is 16 amino acids long. Trimming shortened V by 3 bases and J by 5 bases, and 17 bases separated the two germline ends. CDR1 is SGHRS and CDR2 is YFSETQ in the germline V gene. The CDR3 sequence is CASSSLGRGVNEKLFF. CDR3 sequence (DNA): TGCGCCAGCAGCTCCCTTGGGAGGGGGGTAAATGAAAAACTGTTTTTT.

V gene TRBV2 combines with J gene TRBJ1-2; maybe TRBD1 (5 bases). The CDR3 loop spans 14 amino acids. Deletions cut 6 bases from V and 8 bases from J, with 19 bases between. CDR1 and CDR2 from the germline V gene are SNHLY and FYNNEI. Here the CDR3 DNA reads TGTGCCAGCAGGCCCCTCTGGGGGGGAAGGGGCTACACCTTC. The encoded protein is CASRPLWGGRGYTF. Based on the CDR3 plus reference TRBV2 and TRBJ1-2, the full variable domain is EPEVTQTPSHQVTQMGQEVILRCVPISNHLYFYWYRQILGQKVEFLVSFYNNEISEKSEIFDDQFSVERPDGSNFTLKIRSTKLEDSAMYFCASRPLWGGRGYTFGSGTRLTVV.

V usage is TRBV4-1 and J usage is TRBJ1-2, with a tentative D call TRBD1 (6 bases). Germline V lookup: CDR1 MGHRA, CDR2 YSYEKL. The CDR3 runs to 16 residues. The V end lost 1 base, the J end lost 3 bases, and 15 bases lay between the germline ends. CDR3 DNA sequence: TGCGCCAGCAGCCAAGGGTCAGGGGCGCGTTACTATGGCTACACCTTC. Its translation is CASSQGSGARYYGYTF.

The rearrangement links TRBV13 to TRBJ1-4; TRBD1 might be the D (6 bases). V lost 2 bases and J lost 3, with 13 bases in between. This CDR3 is 16 amino acids long. CDR1 and CDR2 from the germline V gene are PRHDT and FYEKMQ (reference sequence). The CDR3 reads CASSLYRPGANEKLFF. DNA of the CDR3: TGTGCCAGCAGCTTATACCGGCCAGGGGCTAATGAAAAACTGTTTTTT.

This clone was counted a few times. An end of the junction differs from the germline gene, which may be a read error. J is TRBJ2-2 and V is TRBV7-9, with a weak D call TRBD1 (6 bases). CDR3 size: 17 residues. CDR1 SEHNR and CDR2 FQNEAQ come from the germline V gene (reference sequence). CDR3 DNA: TGTTCCAGCAGCTCCCCACAGGGATTTTCAAGCACCGGGGAGCTGTTTTTT. Translated: CSSSSPQGFSSTGELFF.

The chain carries TRBV5-1 and TRBJ2-5; 8 bases are shared with TRBD1. The CDR3 consists of 15 residues. The V and J ends lost 0 bases and 2 bases, in that order; junction bases with no gene match: 3. Germline V lookup: CDR1 SGHRS, CDR2 YFSETQ. For the CDR3, the DNA is TGCGCCAGCAGCTTGGAGGGGACAGGACAAGAGACCCAGTACTTC. This encodes CASSLEGTGQETQYF.

This clone was seen only once. The rearrangement links TRBV19 to TRBJ2-3; 11 bases agree with TRBD2. The V gene end was trimmed by 3 bases and the J gene end by 4 bases; junction bases not matched to a gene: 9. From germline, CDR1 is LNHDA and CDR2 SQIVND (reference sequence). The CDR3 covers 17 residues. The CDR3 DNA reads TGTGCCAGTAGTATTGGAATAGGACTAGCGGGTTCAGATACGCAGTATTTT. This encodes CASSIGIGLAGSDTQYF.

This chain links TRBV10-3 with TRBJ2-5; 10 bases match TRBD2. V trimming: 4 bases; J trimming: 5 bases; junction bases outside the gene matches: 13. The CDR3 length is 17 residues. From germline, CDR1 is ENHRY and CDR2 SYGVKD. CDR3 amino acids: CAISAYSSGSVRETQYF. CDR3 DNA sequence: TGTGCCATCAGTGCCTATTCTAGCGGGAGTGTTAGGGAGACCCAGTACTTC.

V and J are TRBV5-6 and TRBJ1-4; a possible D gene is TRBD1 (6 bases). The CDR3 is 15 amino acids. Germline V gene lookup returns CDR1 SGHDT and CDR2 YYEEEE. Trimming removed 4 bases from V and 8 bases from J, with 18 bases in between. CDR3 bases: TGTGCCAGCAGCATCCCGACAGGCTCGGGAGAAAAACTGTTTTTT. It codes for CASSIPTGSGEKLFF.

This clone was found once. This rearrangement joins TRBV27 to TRBJ2-2; D is possibly TRBD2 (5 bases). V lost 6 bases, J lost 7 bases, and 18 bases lay in between. Germline assignment: CDR1 MNHEY and CDR2 SMNVEV (reference sequence). The CDR3 length is 15 residues. CDR3 sequence (DNA): TGTGCCAGCAGAACTAGGGCTCTTCTCGGCGGGGAGCTGTTTTTT. This encodes CASRTRALLGGELFF.

The rearrangement joins TRBV6-1 to TRBJ2-3; no clear D. The germline CDR1 and CDR2 sequences are MNHNS and SASEGT. This CDR3 region has 11 residues. Between the trimmed V and J ends, which lost 6 bases and 6 bases, there was a span of 7 bases. This CDR3 is CASSPLDTQYF. CDR3 nucleotide sequence: TGTGCCAGCAGCCCCCTGGATACGCAGTATTTT.

The V call is TRBV2, the J call TRBJ2-7, with 7 bases lining up with TRBD1. The germline V gene encodes CDR1 SNHLY and CDR2 FYNNEI. This CDR3 spans 13 amino acids. Germline trimming cut 5 bases from V and 4 bases from J; bases unmatched to any gene: 5. The CDR3 loop is CASSKDRTYEQYF. DNA for the CDR3: TGTGCCAGCAGTAAGGACAGGACATACGAGCAGTACTTC.

This clone has just a few counts. This chain links TRBV18 with TRBJ1-4; D might be TRBD1 (6 bases). Trimming removed 1 base from V and 4 bases from J, with 10 bases in between. The CDR3 contains 15 residues. Germline lookup yields CDR1 KGHSH and CDR2 LQKENI. The CDR3 DNA is TGTGCCAGCTCACCACTGACAGGCTATAATGAAAAACTGTTTTTT. This encodes CASSPLTGYNEKLFF.

The gene calls are TRBV7-9 and TRBJ2-2; D might be TRBD2 (5 bases). Germline CDR1 and CDR2: SEHNR and FQNEAQ (reference sequence). The CDR3 has 13 amino acids. Trimming took off 0 bases at V and 6 bases at J, with 5 bases between the two ends. CDR3 DNA sequence: TGTGCCAGCAGCTTAGCTAGCGCCGGGGAGCTGTTTTTT. Translation gives CASSLASAGELFF.

As DNA, the CDR3 is TGTGCCAGCAGTGTGACAACCTGGGCTGGAACTGAAGCTTTCTTT. As protein: CASSVTTWAGTEAFF. This sequence joins TRBV25-1 and TRBJ1-1; D is undetermined. Trimming took off 4 bases at V and 5 bases at J, with 17 bases between the two ends. This CDR3 is 15 amino acids long. Germline V gene data show CDR1 as MGHDK and CDR2 as SYGVNS.

The chain has TRBV7-8 and TRBJ1-1; 8 bases are shared with TRBD1. V was pared by 5 bases and J by 8 bases, with 4 bases of the junction left unmatched. The CDR3 is made up of 12 amino acids. CDR1 is SGHVS, CDR2 FQNEAQ, per germline. CDR3 bases: TGTGCCAGCAGCCGCGGACAGGGCGAAGCTTTCTTT. This codes for CASSRGQGEAFF.

J is TRBJ2-7 and V is TRBV11-2, with TRBD1 matching 7 bases. V gave up 2 bases and J gave up 3 bases; unmatched junction bases: 4. The germline CDR1 and CDR2 sequences are SGHAT and FQNNGV. This CDR3 is 14 amino acids long. The CDR3 protein is CASSLSNRGYEQYF. In nucleotides, the CDR3 is TGTGCCAGCAGCTTATCGAACAGGGGCTACGAGCAGTACTTC.

The chain uses TRBV27 and TRBJ2-3; 7 bases align to TRBD1. With V trimmed by 5 bases and J by 0 bases, 2 bases remained unmatched. CDR3 length: 14 residues. Germline CDR1 and CDR2: MNHEY and SMNVEV (reference sequence). The CDR3, as DNA: TGTGCCAGCAGTGGACAGGCCAGCACAGATACGCAGTATTTT. Translating gives CASSGQASTDTQYF.